This record covers a single T cell receptor beta chain. This sample was taken from a study of tumor-infiltrating lymphocytes in primary liver carcinoma. Study summary: Among the tumors, stages were T1-T3 N0M0 and sizes roughly 4.2 to 10 cm. In every tissue type, samples returned a similar yield of roughly 3.5 to 8 million productive TCRbeta reads.

Synthesis of TCR beta cDNA was carried out from 500 ng total RNA with a constant-region primer. Modified slightly, ARM-PCR produced TCR beta libraries over three nested multiplex PCR rounds. The opening two PCR rounds, about 11 cycles each, paired TRBV1-TRBV30 forward primers with a C-beta reverse primer. TCRdb reanalysed the multiplex PCR reads using MiXCR and keeps one entry per CDR3 protein. Of about 21,000 distinct CDR3 sequences listed, approximately 79% are singletons. Co-extraction yielded RNA and DNA from around 20-30 mg of unsorted bulk tissue. The germline CDR1 and CDR2 sequences are DFQATT and SNEGSKA (reference sequence). CDR3 length: 13 amino acids. With 4 bases removed from V and 1 base from J, the gap between germline ends came to 10 bases.

The TCR was taken from a man aged 35-49 years with primary liver carcinoma and hepatitis B virus infection. Specimen: liver tumor tissue from sampling region 1. Subset specified: tumor region T1, superior pole. The rearrangement joins TRBV20-1 to TRBJ1-1, with no clear D. The CDR3 DNA follows: TGCAGTGCTAAAATCACCCAGAACACTGAAGCTTTCTTT. It yields the protein CSAKITQNTEAFF.